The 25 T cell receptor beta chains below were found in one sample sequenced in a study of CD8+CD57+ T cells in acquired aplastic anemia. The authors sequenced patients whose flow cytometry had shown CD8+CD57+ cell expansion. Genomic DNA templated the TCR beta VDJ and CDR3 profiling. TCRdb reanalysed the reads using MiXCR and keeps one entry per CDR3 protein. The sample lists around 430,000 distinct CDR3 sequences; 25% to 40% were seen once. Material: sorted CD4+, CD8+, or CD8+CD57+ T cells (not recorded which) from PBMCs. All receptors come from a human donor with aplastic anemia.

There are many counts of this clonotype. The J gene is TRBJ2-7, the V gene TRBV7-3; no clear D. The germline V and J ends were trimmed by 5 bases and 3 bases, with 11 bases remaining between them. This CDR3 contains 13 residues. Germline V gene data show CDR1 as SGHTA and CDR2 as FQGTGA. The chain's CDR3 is CASSPSPYYEQYF. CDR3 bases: TGTGCCAGCAGCCCATCTCCCTACTACGAGCAGTACTTC.

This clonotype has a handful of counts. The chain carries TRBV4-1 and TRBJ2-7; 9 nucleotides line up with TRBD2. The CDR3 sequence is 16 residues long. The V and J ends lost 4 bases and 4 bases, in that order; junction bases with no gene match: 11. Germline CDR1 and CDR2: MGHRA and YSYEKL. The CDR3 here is CASSPTFASGMYEQYF. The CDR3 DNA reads TGCGCCAGCAGCCCGACATTTGCTAGCGGGATGTACGAGCAGTACTTC.

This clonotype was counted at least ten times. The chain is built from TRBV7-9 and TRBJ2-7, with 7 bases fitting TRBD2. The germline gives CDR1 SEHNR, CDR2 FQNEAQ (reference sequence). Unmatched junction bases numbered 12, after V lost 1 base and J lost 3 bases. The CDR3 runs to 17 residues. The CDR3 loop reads CASSLGVTSEKVYEQYF. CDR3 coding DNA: TGTGCCAGCAGCTTAGGAGTAACTAGCGAGAAGGTCTACGAGCAGTACTTC.

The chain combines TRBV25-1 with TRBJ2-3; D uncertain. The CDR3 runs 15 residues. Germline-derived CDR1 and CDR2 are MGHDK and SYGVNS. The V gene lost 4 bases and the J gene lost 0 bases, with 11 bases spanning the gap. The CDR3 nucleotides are TGTGCCAGCAGTGGGATTATCGGGAGCACAGATACGCAGTATTTT. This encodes CASSGIIGSTDTQYF.

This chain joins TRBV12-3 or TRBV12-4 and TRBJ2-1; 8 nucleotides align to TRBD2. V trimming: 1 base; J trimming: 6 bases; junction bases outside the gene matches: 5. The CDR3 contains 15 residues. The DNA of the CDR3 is TGTGCCAGCAGTTTAGGTGGCGGGGGGAGCAATGAGCAGTTCTTC. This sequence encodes CASSLGGGGSNEQFF.

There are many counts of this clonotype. CDR3 protein: CASRRAGLETQYF. The CDR3 region has the DNA TGTGCCAGTAGGCGAGCGGGGTTGGAGACCCAGTACTTC. The V call is TRBV19, the J call TRBJ2-5; 7 bases line up with TRBD2. Germline V gene sequence: CDR1 LNHDA, CDR2 SQIVND (reference sequence). The CDR3 is 13 amino acids. The trim removed 6 bases at V and 5 bases at J, leaving 6 bases unmatched.

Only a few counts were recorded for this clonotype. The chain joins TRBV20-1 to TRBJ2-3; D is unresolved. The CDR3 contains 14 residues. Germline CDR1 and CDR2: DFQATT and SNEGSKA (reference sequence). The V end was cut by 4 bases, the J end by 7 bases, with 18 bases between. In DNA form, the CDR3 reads TGCAGTGCTAAATCTGGCCCCTCTTTGAATACGCAGTATTTT. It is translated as CSAKSGPSLNTQYF.

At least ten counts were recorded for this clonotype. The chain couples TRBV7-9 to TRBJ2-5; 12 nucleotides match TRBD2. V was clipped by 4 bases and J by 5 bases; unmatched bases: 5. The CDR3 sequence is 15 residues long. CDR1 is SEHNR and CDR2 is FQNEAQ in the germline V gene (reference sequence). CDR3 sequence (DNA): TGTGCCAGCAGCTCAAGACTAGCGGGAGTTGAGACCCAGTACTTC. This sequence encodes CASSSRLAGVETQYF. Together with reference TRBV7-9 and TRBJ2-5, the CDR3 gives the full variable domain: DTGVSQNPRHKITKRGQNVTFRCDPISEHNRLYWYRQTLGQGPEFLTYFQNEAQLEKSRLLSDRFSAERPKGSFSTLEIQRTEQGDSAMYLCASSSRLAGVETQYFGPGTRLLVL.

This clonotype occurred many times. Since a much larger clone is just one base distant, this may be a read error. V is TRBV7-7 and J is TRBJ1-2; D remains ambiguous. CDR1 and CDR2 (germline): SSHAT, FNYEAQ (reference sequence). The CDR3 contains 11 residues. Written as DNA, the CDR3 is TGTGCTGGCAGCAACAAGACAGGCTACACCTTC. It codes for CAGSNKTGYTF. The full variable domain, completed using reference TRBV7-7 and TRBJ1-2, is GAGVSQSPRYKVTKRGQDVTLRCDPISSHATLYWYQQALGQGPEFLTYFNYEAQPDKSGLPSDRFSAERPEGSISTLTIQRTEQRDSAMYRCAGSNKTGYTFGSGTRLTVV.

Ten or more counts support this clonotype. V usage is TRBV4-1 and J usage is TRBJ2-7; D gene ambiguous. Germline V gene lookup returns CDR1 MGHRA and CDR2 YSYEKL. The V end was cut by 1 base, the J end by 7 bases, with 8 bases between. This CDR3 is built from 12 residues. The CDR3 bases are TGCGCCAGCAGCCAAGTTTTTGGGGAGCAGTACTTC. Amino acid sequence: CASSQVFGEQYF.

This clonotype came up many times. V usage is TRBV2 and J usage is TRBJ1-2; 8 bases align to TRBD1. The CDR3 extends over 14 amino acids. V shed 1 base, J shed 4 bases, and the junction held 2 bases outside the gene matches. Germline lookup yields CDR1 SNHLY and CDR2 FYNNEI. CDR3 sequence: CASSEGTGSYGYTF. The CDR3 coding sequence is TGTGCCAGCAGTGAAGGGACAGGGAGCTATGGCTACACCTTC.

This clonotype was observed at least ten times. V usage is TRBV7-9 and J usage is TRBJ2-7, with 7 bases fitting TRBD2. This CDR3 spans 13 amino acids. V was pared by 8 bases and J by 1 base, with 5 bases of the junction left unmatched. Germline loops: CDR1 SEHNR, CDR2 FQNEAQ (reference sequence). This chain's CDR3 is CASGLAESYEQYF. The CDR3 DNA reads TGTGCCAGCGGCCTAGCGGAATCCTACGAGCAGTACTTC.

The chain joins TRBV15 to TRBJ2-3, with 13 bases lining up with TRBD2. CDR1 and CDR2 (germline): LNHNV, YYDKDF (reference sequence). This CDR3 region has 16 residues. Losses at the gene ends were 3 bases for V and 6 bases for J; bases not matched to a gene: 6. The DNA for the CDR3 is TGTGCCACCAGCAGGACTAGCGGGGGGCATGGTGATACGCAGTATTTT. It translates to CATSRTSGGHGDTQYF.

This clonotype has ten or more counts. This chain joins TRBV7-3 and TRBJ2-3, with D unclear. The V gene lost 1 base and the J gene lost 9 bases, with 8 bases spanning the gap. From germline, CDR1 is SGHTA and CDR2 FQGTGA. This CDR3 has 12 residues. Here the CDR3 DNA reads TGTGCCAGCAGCTTAAGTCATGGGACGCAGTATTTT. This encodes CASSLSHGTQYF.

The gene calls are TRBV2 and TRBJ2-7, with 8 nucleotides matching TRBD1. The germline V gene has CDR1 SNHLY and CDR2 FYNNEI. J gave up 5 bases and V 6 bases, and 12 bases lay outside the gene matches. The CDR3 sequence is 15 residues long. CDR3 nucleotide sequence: TGTGCCAGCAGCGGAAGGGACAGGCAGGGGGACGAGCAGTACTTC. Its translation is CASSGRDRQGDEQYF.

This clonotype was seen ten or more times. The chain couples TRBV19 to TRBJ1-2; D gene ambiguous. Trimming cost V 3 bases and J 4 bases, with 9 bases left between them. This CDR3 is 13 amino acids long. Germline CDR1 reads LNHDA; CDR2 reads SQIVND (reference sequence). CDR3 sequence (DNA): TGTGCCAGTAGTATCGCGGCAGTCTATGGCTACACCTTC. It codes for CASSIAAVYGYTF.

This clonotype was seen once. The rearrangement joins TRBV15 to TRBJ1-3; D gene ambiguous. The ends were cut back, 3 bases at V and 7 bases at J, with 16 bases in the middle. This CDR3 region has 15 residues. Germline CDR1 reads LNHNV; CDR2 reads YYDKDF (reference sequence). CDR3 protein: CATSSLRPSGNTIYF. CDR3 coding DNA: TGTGCCACCAGCAGCTTAAGACCGAGCGGGAACACCATATATTTT.

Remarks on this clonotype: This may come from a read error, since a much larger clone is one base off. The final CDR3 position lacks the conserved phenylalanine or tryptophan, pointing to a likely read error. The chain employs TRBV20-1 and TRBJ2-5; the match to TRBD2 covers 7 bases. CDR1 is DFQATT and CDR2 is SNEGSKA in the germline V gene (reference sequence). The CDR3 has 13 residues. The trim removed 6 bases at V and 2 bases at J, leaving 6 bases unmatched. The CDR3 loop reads CSAITSAQETQYL. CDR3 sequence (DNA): TGCAGTGCCATAACTAGCGCTCAAGAGACCCAGTACCTC.

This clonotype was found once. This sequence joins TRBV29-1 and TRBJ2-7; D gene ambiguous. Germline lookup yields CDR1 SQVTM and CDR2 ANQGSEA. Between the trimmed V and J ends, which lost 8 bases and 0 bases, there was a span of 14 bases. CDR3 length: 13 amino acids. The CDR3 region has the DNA TGCAGCTTGGCCCCGAGTAGCTCCTACGAGCAGTACTTC. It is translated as CSLAPSSSYEQYF.

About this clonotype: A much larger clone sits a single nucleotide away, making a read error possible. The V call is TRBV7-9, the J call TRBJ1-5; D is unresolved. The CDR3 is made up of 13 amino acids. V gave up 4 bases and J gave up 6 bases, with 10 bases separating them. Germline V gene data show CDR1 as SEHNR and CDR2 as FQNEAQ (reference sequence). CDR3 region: CASSSSLSQPQHF. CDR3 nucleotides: TGTGCCAGCAGCTCATCTTTGTCTCAGCCCCAGCATTTT. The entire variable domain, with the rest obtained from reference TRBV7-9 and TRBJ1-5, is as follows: DTGVSQNPRHKITKRGQNVTFRCDPISEHNRLYWYRQTLGQGPEFLTYFQNEAQLEKSRLLSDRFSAERPKGSFSTLEIQRTEQGDSAMYLCASSSSLSQPQHFGDGTRLSIL.

The CDR3 loop reads CSARSGDPTNEKLFF. The DNA of the CDR3 is TGCAGTGCTAGATCGGGGGATCCAACTAATGAAAAACTGTTTTTT. The chain employs TRBV20-1 and TRBJ1-4; D might be TRBD1 (5 bases). CDR1 is DFQATT and CDR2 is SNEGSKA in the germline V gene (reference sequence). The CDR3 covers 15 residues. V gave up 2 bases and J gave up 0 bases, with 10 bases separating them.

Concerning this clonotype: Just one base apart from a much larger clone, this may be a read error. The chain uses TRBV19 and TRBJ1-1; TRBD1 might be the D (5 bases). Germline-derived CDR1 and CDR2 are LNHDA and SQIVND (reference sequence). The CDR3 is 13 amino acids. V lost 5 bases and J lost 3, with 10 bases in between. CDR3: CASSADSDTEAFF. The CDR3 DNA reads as TGTGCCAGTAGTGCCGACAGTGACACTGAAGCTTTCTTT.

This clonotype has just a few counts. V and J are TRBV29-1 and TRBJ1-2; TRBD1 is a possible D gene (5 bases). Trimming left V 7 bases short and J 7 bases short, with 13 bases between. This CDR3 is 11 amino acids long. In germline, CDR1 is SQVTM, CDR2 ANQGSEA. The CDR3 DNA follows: TGCAGCGGTGCTGGGGGTTCTGGCTACACCTTC. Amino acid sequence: CSGAGGSGYTF.

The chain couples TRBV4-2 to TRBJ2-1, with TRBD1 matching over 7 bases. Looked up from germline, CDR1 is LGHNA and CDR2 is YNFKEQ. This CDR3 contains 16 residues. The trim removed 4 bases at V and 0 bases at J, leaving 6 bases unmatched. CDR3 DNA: TGTGCCAGCAGCCCACAACAGGGGAGCTCCTACAATGAGCAGTTCTTC. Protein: CASSPQQGSSYNEQFF.

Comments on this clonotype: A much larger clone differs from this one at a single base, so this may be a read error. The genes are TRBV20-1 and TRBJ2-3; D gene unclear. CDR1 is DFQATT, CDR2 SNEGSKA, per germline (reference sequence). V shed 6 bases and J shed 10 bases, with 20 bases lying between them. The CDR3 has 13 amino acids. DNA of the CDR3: TGCAGTGCGGAACCCACCGCCTCCGATGCGCAGTATTTT. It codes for CSAEPTASDAQYF.